The 32 T cell receptor beta chains below come from one sample, sequenced in a study of early T cells in non-severe SARS-CoV-2 infection. TCRdb recomputed calls from the 5' RACE reads with MiXCR, one row per CDR3 protein. Altogether roughly 53,000 distinct CDR3 sequences are present, around 9% being singletons, with the ten largest covering about 20%. What was sequenced was whole blood. These receptors were collected from an adult who was a healthcare worker with PCR-confirmed SARS-CoV-2 infection or an uninfected control (not recorded which).

In regard to this clonotype: One junction end disagrees with the germline gene, perhaps due to a read error. The chain combines TRBV3-1 with TRBJ2-3; 8 bases align to TRBD1. The CDR3 is 14 residues long. Germline lookup yields CDR1 LGHDT and CDR2 YNNKEL (reference sequence). This CDR3 is CTSSQGAGTDTQYF. DNA for the CDR3: TGTACCAGCAGCCAGGGGGCCGGCACAGATACGCAGTATTTT.

This clonotype has a handful of counts. This rearrangement joins TRBV5-1 to TRBJ2-7; possibly TRBD1 for D (6 bases). V was shortened by 0 bases and J by 5 bases, with 15 bases between the two germline ends. The CDR3 consists of 15 residues. Germline assignment: CDR1 SGHRS and CDR2 YFSETQ. CDR3 sequence: CASSLEVGQSNEQYF. The CDR3 coding sequence is TGCGCCAGCAGCTTGGAAGTCGGACAGAGCAACGAGCAGTACTTC.

This clonotype occurred a few times. The chain combines TRBV5-1 with TRBJ1-5; possible D gene TRBD1, 5 bases. V was shortened by 1 base and J by 8 bases, with 16 bases between the two germline ends. The germline gives CDR1 SGHRS, CDR2 YFSETQ. There are 15 residues in the CDR3. Here the CDR3 DNA reads TGCGCCAGCAGCTTGTCTGGACAACTACGGGAGCCCCAGCATTTT. Translation: CASSLSGQLREPQHF.

In its sample, this clonotype was seen many times. V gene TRBV6-1 combines with J gene TRBJ1-1; D unresolved. CDR1 is MNHNS, CDR2 SASEGT, per germline. CDR3 length equals 16 residues. Between the trimmed V and J ends, which lost 0 bases and 1 base, there was a span of 12 bases. CDR3 sequence: CASSEAGVPRNTEAFF. The CDR3 DNA follows: TGTGCCAGCAGTGAAGCCGGGGTTCCCAGGAACACTGAAGCTTTCTTT.

This clonotype was seen a handful of times. The chain links TRBV7-2 to TRBJ2-2; D not resolved. V was trimmed by 3 bases and J by 6 bases, leaving 17 bases between them. Germline loops: CDR1 SGHTA, CDR2 FQGNSA. The CDR3 runs 16 residues. CDR3 region: CASSFFDWFESGELFF. CDR3 coding DNA: TGTGCCAGCAGCTTCTTTGACTGGTTCGAGTCCGGGGAGCTGTTTTTT.

At least ten counts were recorded for this clonotype. This chain uses TRBV5-1 with TRBJ2-3; TRBD1 or TRBD2 may be the D gene (5 bases each). The V end lost 7 bases, the J end lost 2 bases, and 17 bases lay between the germline ends. This CDR3 has 15 residues. The germline V gene has CDR1 SGHRS and CDR2 YFSETQ. The DNA for the CDR3 is TGCGCCAGCTGCCGGGACGGAGCGATCACAGATACGCAGTATTTT. Its protein is CASCRDGAITDTQYF.

This clonotype showed up many times. The CDR3 coding sequence is TGTGCCAGTAGTACTTACAATGAGCAGTTCTTC. This encodes CASSTYNEQFF. This chain uses TRBV19 with TRBJ2-1; D not certain. Germline lookup yields CDR1 LNHDA and CDR2 SQIVND (reference sequence). V was trimmed by 4 bases and J by 4 bases, leaving 2 bases between them. There are 11 residues in the CDR3.

This clonotype has more than one count but fewer than ten. The CDR3 region has the DNA TGCGCCAGCAGCCAGGTCGGACAGGGGGGCACTGAAGCTTTCTTT. Its translation is CASSQVGQGGTEAFF. V and J are TRBV4-1 and TRBJ1-1, with TRBD1 identical over 10 bases. V lost 3 bases to trimming and J lost 4 bases; unmatched junction nucleotides: 5. The CDR3 totals 15 residues. CDR1 is MGHRA, CDR2 YSYEKL, per germline.

V and J are TRBV5-1 and TRBJ1-2, with 7 bases matching TRBD1. The CDR3 extends over 16 amino acids. Germline CDR1 and CDR2: SGHRS and YFSETQ. V lost 0 bases to trimming and J lost 5 bases; unmatched junction nucleotides: 10. The CDR3 DNA sequence: TGCGCCAGCAGCTTGGCCCGCAGGGGGGACCTTTATGGCTACACCTTC. Translation gives CASSLARRGDLYGYTF.

This clonotype appeared a few times. V is TRBV7-9 and J is TRBJ1-1; TRBD1 is a possible D gene (5 bases). V lost 5 bases to trimming and J lost 5 bases, with 18 bases between them. This CDR3 has 15 amino acids. Per the germline V gene, CDR1 is SEHNR and CDR2 is FQNEAQ (reference sequence). The CDR3 sequence: CASSPRDSPTTEAFF. The CDR3 nucleotides read TGTGCCAGCAGCCCTCGTGACAGCCCAACAACTGAAGCTTTCTTT.

This clonotype has a count of ten or more. The rearrangement joins TRBV7-9 to TRBJ2-1; D uncertain. The V gene's germline CDR1 is SEHNR and CDR2 FQNEAQ (reference sequence). V lost 5 bases and J 3 bases, leaving 14 bases between the germline ends. The CDR3 is 15 residues long. CDR3 amino acids: CASSPLGIYYNEQFF. CDR3 nucleotides: TGTGCCAGCAGCCCTTTAGGGATTTACTACAATGAGCAGTTCTTC.

This clonotype appeared many times. The rearrangement uses TRBV18 and TRBJ1-1, with D uncertain. This CDR3 is built from 13 residues. Per germline, CDR1 KGHSH and CDR2 LQKENI. Trimming left V 5 bases short and J 5 bases short, with 12 bases between. The CDR3 sequence: CASSASEATEAFF. DNA of the CDR3: TGTGCCAGCTCAGCCAGTGAGGCGACTGAAGCTTTCTTT.

In this sample, this clonotype turned up many times. The J gene is TRBJ2-1, the V gene TRBV11-2; D is perhaps TRBD1 (7 bases). V lost 5 bases, J lost 7 bases, and 18 bases lay in between. This CDR3 is built from 15 residues. Germline V gene sequence: CDR1 SGHAT, CDR2 FQNNGV. The DNA of the CDR3 is TGTGCCAGCAGCCTGGGGGGTAGGGGGCTTAATGAGCAGTTCTTC. It encodes CASSLGGRGLNEQFF.

This rearrangement joins TRBV20-1 to TRBJ1-2, with D unclear. Germline CDR1 reads DFQATT; CDR2 reads SNEGSKA (reference sequence). The CDR3 spans 13 residues. V lost 5 bases, J lost 1 base, and 11 bases lay in between. This chain's CDR3 is CSAAPGSNYGYTF. The CDR3 nucleotides read TGCAGTGCTGCCCCGGGCAGTAACTATGGCTACACCTTC.

The chain combines TRBV7-2 with TRBJ2-1; 7 nucleotides line up with TRBD1. Germline CDR1 reads SGHTA; CDR2 reads FQGNSA. CDR3 length equals 15 residues. Unmatched junction bases numbered 9, after V lost 1 base and J lost 9 bases. Here the CDR3 DNA reads TGTGCCAGCAGCTTAGTGGGACAGCCCCAGGCTGAGCAGTTCTTC. Its translation is CASSLVGQPQAEQFF. The full variable domain, rest sourced from reference TRBV7-2 and TRBJ2-1, is GAGVSQSPSNKVTEKGKDVELRCDPISGHTALYWYRQSLGQGLEFLIYFQGNSAPDKSGLPSDRFSAERTGGSVSTLTIQRTQQEDSAVYLCASSLVGQPQAEQFFGPGTRLTVL.

CDR3 in amino acids: CSAVRGLAAHEQFF. CDR3 in DNA: TGCAGTGCTGTAAGGGGACTAGCGGCACATGAGCAGTTCTTC. This chain connects TRBV20-1 to TRBJ2-1, with TRBD2 matching 11 bases. V shed 5 bases and J 8 bases; nucleotides not matched to a gene: 8. This CDR3 region has 14 residues. CDR1 and CDR2 from the germline V gene are DFQATT and SNEGSKA (reference sequence).

On this clonotype: Its ends do not fully match the called genes, so a read error is possible. The J gene is TRBJ2-5, the V gene TRBV18, with TRBD1 as a possible D gene (5 bases). Germline CDR1 reads KGHSH; CDR2 reads LQKENI. This CDR3 is built from 14 residues. The CDR3 bases are TGTGCCAGCTCACCCTACGTCGGACAAGAGACCCAGTCCTTC. Its translation: CASSPYVGQETQSF.

The sample holds a few counts of this clonotype. CDR3 bases: TGTGCCAGCCAGGACAGCTACTCTGGGGCCAACGTCCTGACTTTC. Protein: CASQDSYSGANVLTF. The chain couples TRBV5-6 to TRBJ2-6; D is perhaps TRBD1 (6 bases). The CDR3 has 15 amino acids. CDR1 SGHDT and CDR2 YYEEEE come from the germline V gene. V lost 7 bases and J lost 0, with 11 bases in between.

V gene TRBV7-6 combines with J gene TRBJ2-7; TRBD1 matches 11 bases. This CDR3 comprises 14 residues. Germline assignment: CDR1 SGHVS and CDR2 FNYEAQ. V was clipped by 5 bases and J by 2 bases; unmatched bases: 2. DNA of the CDR3: TGTGCCAGCAGCCAGGACAGGGGGCCCTACGAGCAGTACTTC. This sequence encodes CASSQDRGPYEQYF.

This clonotype was seen a handful of times. The DNA of the CDR3 is TGTGCCAGCAGTTCCTCCGGGACGAGGATAGGAGATACGCAGTATTTT. Translating gives CASSSSGTRIGDTQYF. The gene calls are TRBV12-3 or TRBV12-4 and TRBJ2-3; D is possibly TRBD1 or TRBD2 (5 bases each). The V gene lost 4 bases and the J gene lost 5 bases, with 19 bases spanning the gap. This CDR3 is built from 16 residues.

The rearrangement joins TRBV7-2 to TRBJ1-6; no firm D call. CDR3 length equals 12 residues. V shed 0 bases and J shed 10 bases, with 4 bases lying between them. The V gene's germline CDR1 is SGHTA and CDR2 FQGNSA. The CDR3 loop is CASSLAESPLHF. DNA for the CDR3: TGTGCCAGCAGCTTAGCTGAATCACCCCTCCACTTT.

This clonotype was observed many times. The rearrangement joins TRBV6-1 to TRBJ1-1, with TRBD1 as a possible D gene (5 bases). Germline assignment: CDR1 MNHNS and CDR2 SASEGT. The length of the CDR3 is 15 residues. V lost 3 bases, J lost 2 bases, and 13 bases lay in between. In DNA form, the CDR3 reads TGTGCCAGCAGTGAGAAGACAGTGTCAAACACTGAAGCTTTCTTT. Protein: CASSEKTVSNTEAFF.

Regarding this clonotype: Because it lacks the conserved phenylalanine or tryptophan at the end, this CDR3 is likely a read error. V is TRBV4-2 and J is TRBJ2-1; 10 bases match TRBD2. CDR1 and CDR2 from the germline V gene are LGHNA and YNFKEQ. Losses at the gene ends were 4 bases for V and 8 bases for J; bases not matched to a gene: 8. CDR3 length: 15 amino acids. DNA of the CDR3: TGTGCCAGCAGCCCCCGGGGACTAGCGTCCCATGAGCAGTTCTCC. Its protein is CASSPRGLASHEQFS.

The chain is built from TRBV4-1 and TRBJ1-1; 7 nucleotides agree with TRBD1. CDR1 and CDR2 (germline): MGHRA, YSYEKL. Trimming removed 5 bases from V and 5 bases from J; junction bases left unmatched: 8. CDR3 length: 14 residues. Here the CDR3 DNA reads TGCGCCAGCAGCAAGGGGGCAGGGGAGACTGAAGCTTTCTTT. It is translated as CASSKGAGETEAFF.

This clonotype was seen more than once but under ten times. The rearrangement links TRBV19 to TRBJ1-2, with TRBD1 matching over 11 bases. This CDR3 comprises 16 residues. The trim removed 8 bases at V and 4 bases at J, leaving 12 bases unmatched. Looked up from germline, CDR1 is LNHDA and CDR2 is SQIVND (reference sequence). The CDR3, as DNA: TGTGCCAGTTTGGACAGGGGGCAACCCGCTAGCTATGGCTACACCTTC. The encoded protein is CASLDRGQPASYGYTF.

This clonotype was seen only a few times. The chain is built from TRBV2 and TRBJ1-4; 7 bases are shared with TRBD1. Germline CDR1 and CDR2: SNHLY and FYNNEI. The CDR3 runs 14 residues. The V gene end was trimmed by 4 bases and the J gene end by 1 base; junction bases not matched to a gene: 0. CDR3 protein: CASSGQGTNEKLFF. Here the CDR3 DNA reads TGTGCCAGCAGTGGACAGGGAACTAATGAAAAACTGTTTTTT.

This clonotype was observed many times. V is TRBV30 and J is TRBJ1-1; D call uncertain. Germline lookup yields CDR1 GTSNPN and CDR2 SVGIG (reference sequence). This CDR3 has 12 amino acids. V lost 5 bases and J 7 bases, leaving 14 bases between the germline ends. CDR3 residues: CAWQFAWSEAFF. The CDR3 region has the DNA TGTGCCTGGCAATTCGCCTGGAGTGAAGCTTTCTTT.

This clonotype has a single count. The chain links TRBV5-5 to TRBJ2-3; the D gene is possibly TRBD2 (6 bases). CDR3 length: 15 amino acids. Trimming stripped 1 base from V and 3 bases from J, with 12 bases between. Germline CDR1 reads SGHKS; CDR2 reads YYEKEE (reference sequence). The CDR3 bases are TGTGCCAGCAGCTTGTCGGCGGGGTATACAGATACGCAGTATTTT. Protein sequence: CASSLSAGYTDTQYF.

The V call is TRBV20-1, the J call TRBJ2-5, with 9 nucleotides matching TRBD2. V lost 6 bases and J lost 5; bases outside the gene matches: 7. Germline CDR1 and CDR2: DFQATT and SNEGSKA (reference sequence). The CDR3 loop spans 13 amino acids. Here the CDR3 reads CSAFPSGVETQYF. The CDR3 DNA reads as TGCAGTGCCTTCCCTAGCGGGGTGGAGACCCAGTACTTC.

This chain joins TRBV7-2 and TRBJ2-7; no clear D gene. Germline loops: CDR1 SGHTA, CDR2 FQGNSA. V was clipped by 2 bases and J by 2 bases, with 10 bases between them. The CDR3 loop spans 14 amino acids. CDR3 amino acids: CASSLSWATYEQYF. In nucleotides, the CDR3 is TGTGCCAGCAGCTTAAGTTGGGCTACCTACGAGCAGTACTTC.

The V call is TRBV11-2, the J call TRBJ1-1; no clear D gene. The CDR3 length is 13 residues. V was shortened by 5 bases and J by 11 bases, with 18 bases between the two germline ends. In germline, CDR1 is SGHAT, CDR2 FQNNGV. The CDR3 here is CASSLSAMRWAFF. CDR3 nucleotides: TGTGCCAGCAGCCTCTCGGCCATGCGCTGGGCTTTCTTT. The whole variable domain, filled in from reference TRBV11-2 and TRBJ1-1, reads EAGVAQSPRYKIIEKRQSVAFWCNPISGHATLYWYQQILGQGPKLLIQFQNNGVVDDSQLPKDRFSAERLKGVDSTLKIQPAKLEDSAVYLCASSLSAMRWAFFGQGTRLTVV.

The genes are TRBV7-7 and TRBJ2-2; D call uncertain. In germline, CDR1 is SSHAT, CDR2 FNYEAQ (reference sequence). The CDR3 is 13 amino acids. Trimming took 5 bases from V and 6 from J, leaving 10 bases between them. CDR3 sequence: CASSPSGPGELFF. The CDR3 coding sequence is TGTGCCAGCAGCCCTTCCGGGCCCGGGGAGCTGTTTTTT.